The present entry profiles one TCR beta chain with its context. Its antigen remains unidentified. This specimen comes from a study of graft-versus-host responses after intestinal transplantation. Study summary: After anti-thymocyte globulin induction, recipients took tacrolimus and steroids for around three years. The study's findings and limits: Researchers found peak circulating GvH clone levels linked to early post-transplant HvG declines. Ileal or blood samples showed some GvH clones first, and such clones were also found in recipient marrow.

Clones were read by immunoSEQ multiplex PCR, and TCRdb kept only the in-frame ones, dropping some. This table has tens of thousands of clones, about 94% appearing once. The V gene's germline CDR1 is MNHEY and CDR2 SVGAGI. CDR3 length: 14 amino acids. V shed 4 bases and J shed 8 bases, with 17 bases lying between them. Specimen: unstimulated CD4+ T cells sorted from spleen or lymph node cells, collected before transplant. This TCR was recovered from a human donor who was the organ donor for an intestinal transplant. J is TRBJ1-2 and V is TRBV6-5, with no clear D. In nucleotides, the CDR3 is TGTGCCAGCAGTTCCTACTCTGTCCGAGACGGCTACACCTTC. Its translation is CASSSYSVRDGYTF.